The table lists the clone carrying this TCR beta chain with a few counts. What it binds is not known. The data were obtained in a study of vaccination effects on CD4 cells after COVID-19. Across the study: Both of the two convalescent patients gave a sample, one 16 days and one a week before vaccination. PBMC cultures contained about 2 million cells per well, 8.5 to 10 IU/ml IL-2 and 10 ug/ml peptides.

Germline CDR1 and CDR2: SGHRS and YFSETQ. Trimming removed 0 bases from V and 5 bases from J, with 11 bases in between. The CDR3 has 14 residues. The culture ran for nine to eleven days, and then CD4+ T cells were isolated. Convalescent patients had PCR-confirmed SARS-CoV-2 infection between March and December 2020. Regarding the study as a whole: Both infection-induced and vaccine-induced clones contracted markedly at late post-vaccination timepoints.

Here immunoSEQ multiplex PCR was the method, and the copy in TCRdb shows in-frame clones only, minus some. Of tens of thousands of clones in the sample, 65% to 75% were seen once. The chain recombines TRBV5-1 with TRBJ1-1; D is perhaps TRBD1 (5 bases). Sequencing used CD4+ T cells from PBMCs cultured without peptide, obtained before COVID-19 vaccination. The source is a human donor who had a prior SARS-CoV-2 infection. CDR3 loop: CASSLAGVETEAFF. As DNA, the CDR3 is TGCGCCAGCAGCTTGGCGGGGGTCGAGACTGAAGCTTTCTTT.